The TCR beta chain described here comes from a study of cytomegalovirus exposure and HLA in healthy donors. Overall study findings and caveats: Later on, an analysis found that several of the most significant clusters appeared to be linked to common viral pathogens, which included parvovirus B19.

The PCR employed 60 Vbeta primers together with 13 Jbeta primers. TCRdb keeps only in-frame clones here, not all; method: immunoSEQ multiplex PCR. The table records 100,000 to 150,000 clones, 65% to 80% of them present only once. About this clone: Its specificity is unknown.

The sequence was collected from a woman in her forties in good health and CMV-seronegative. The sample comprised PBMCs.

The CDR3, as DNA: TGTGCCAGCAGACCCGGGTGCAGGAACACCGGGGAGCTGTTTTTT. This gives the protein CASRPGCRNTGELFF. This chain connects TRBV21-1 to TRBJ2-2; the table assigns TRBD2, which was not confirmed against the DNA. TRBV21-1 is a pseudogene segment. This CDR3 has 15 amino acids.